This T cell receptor beta chain came from a study of T-cell memory formation after mild COVID-19. The CDR3 has 17 residues. Looked up from germline, CDR1 is SGHRS and CDR2 is YFSETQ. The V end lost 5 bases, the J end lost 1 base, and 16 bases lay between the germline ends. Points from the study as a whole: Clones that contracted clustered mainly in CM and EM if CD4+ and in EMRA if CD8+.

This clonotype was seen only a few times. Its antigen is unknown. One entry per CDR3 protein results from TCRdb running MiXCR on the 5' RACE reads. The sample has about 15,000 distinct CDR3 sequences; 15% to 20% are singletons. Sequencing input: PBMCs or a T cell subset sorted from them (not recorded which). The rearrangement links TRBV5-1 to TRBJ2-6; the D is unclear. This receptor was obtained from an adult woman who had mild COVID-19 (a few samples of this study predate the infection). Cell type and time point are not known. The CDR3 nucleotides are TGCGCCAGCAGTTTCCCGACCCAGCTATCTGGGGCCAACGTCCTGACTTTC. Amino acids: CASSFPTQLSGANVLTF.